A single sample is the source of the 30 T cell receptor beta chains below, sequenced in a study of T cell responses to AZD1222 COVID-19 vaccine (dated by TCRdb to the early 2020s). Library preparation employed the immunoSEQ multiplex PCR assay. Held by TCRdb, this immuneACCESS table contains in-frame sequences only and omits some clones. Under half of the omission traces to an unresolved V gene where checked; the cause of the rest is unknown. Counted in this sample were 150,000 to 200,000 clones; over 75% of them appeared once. The top ten constitute roughly 2.8% of the sample. Explained via the paper, the time point label denotes: baseline before first vaccination. Sample: peripheral blood, taken on day 0 of AZD1222 vaccination. All receptors come from an adult in good health.

The chain uses TRBV19 and TRBJ2-5; 7 positions agree with TRBD2. The trim removed 1 base at V and 4 bases at J, leaving 0 bases unmatched. The CDR3 runs 13 residues. CDR1 is LNHDA, CDR2 SQIVND, per germline (reference sequence). CDR3 protein: CASSIGGGETQYF. The CDR3 DNA reads as TGTGCCAGTAGTATAGGCGGGGGAGAGACCCAGTACTTC.

The rearrangement uses TRBV7-3 and TRBJ2-3; either TRBD1 or TRBD2 may supply D (5 bases each). CDR1 SGHTA and CDR2 FQGTGA come from the germline V gene. Trimming took off 3 bases at V and 1 base at J, with 11 bases between the two ends. The CDR3 totals 15 residues. The CDR3 bases are TGTGCCAGCAGCTTGAAACGGGACGGCACAGATACGCAGTATTTT. Its translation is CASSLKRDGTDTQYF.

The chain carries TRBV6-5 and TRBJ2-3; TRBD2 matches 8 bases. The CDR3 loop spans 16 amino acids. Germline CDR1 reads MNHEY; CDR2 reads SVGAGI. V lost 2 bases and J lost 11; bases outside the gene matches: 15. CDR3: CASSYPLAGGILKQYF. CDR3 DNA: TGTGCCAGCAGTTACCCCCTAGCGGGTGGTATCCTGAAGCAGTATTTT.

The V gene is TRBV9, the J gene TRBJ1-3, with no clear D. Germline lookup yields CDR1 SGDLS and CDR2 YYNGEE. The CDR3 covers 14 residues. Trimming removed 4 bases from V and 9 bases from J, with 17 bases in between. Here the CDR3 DNA reads TGTGCCAGCAGCCCCGCCCCCTGGGCGACCACCATATATTTT. Encoded protein: CASSPAPWATTIYF.

V usage is TRBV7-8 and J usage is TRBJ1-1, with TRBD1 as a possible D gene (6 bases). There are 16 residues in the CDR3. The germline gives CDR1 SGHVS, CDR2 FQNEAQ. V lost 4 bases and J lost 1, with 16 bases in between. As DNA, the CDR3 is TGTGCCAGCAGCTACCAACCCCCGACAGGGAACACTGAAGCTTTCTTT. It specifies CASSYQPPTGNTEAFF.

The chain combines TRBV7-9 with TRBJ1-1; 11 nucleotides match TRBD1. Germline V gene lookup returns CDR1 SEHNR and CDR2 FQNEAQ (reference sequence). The junction had 3 bases not matched to a gene; V was cut back by 5 bases and J by 4 bases. The length of the CDR3 is 14 residues. CDR3 sequence (DNA): TGTGCCAGCAGCATCGGGACAGGGGGCACTGAAGCTTTCTTT. It is translated as CASSIGTGGTEAFF.

The rearrangement uses TRBV7-2 and TRBJ1-5; 10 positions match TRBD1. This CDR3 has 15 residues. CDR1 is SGHTA, CDR2 FQGNSA, per germline. After removal of 5 bases from V and 2 bases from J, the junction contained 3 bases not matched to a gene. The CDR3 DNA sequence: TGTGCCAGCAGCACTGGGACAGGGGGCAATCAGCCCCAGCATTTT. Its translation is CASSTGTGGNQPQHF.

The table lists this clone with a few counts. The gene calls are TRBV4-2 and TRBJ2-7, with TRBD1 matching 7 bases. This CDR3 has 14 residues. In germline, CDR1 is LGHNA, CDR2 YNFKEQ. Trimming cost V 1 base and J 3 bases; bases outside gene matches: 3. CDR3 DNA sequence: TGTGCCAGCAGCCAAGTAGGGACAGACTACGAGCAGTACTTC. Its translation is CASSQVGTDYEQYF.

V gene TRBV19 combines with J gene TRBJ1-1, with TRBD1 matching over 8 bases. Germline loops: CDR1 LNHDA, CDR2 SQIVND (reference sequence). This CDR3 has 15 residues. The V gene end was trimmed by 2 bases and the J gene end by 2 bases; junction bases not matched to a gene: 4. CDR3 in DNA: TGTGCCAGTAGTATACCCGCAGGGGGCAACACTGAAGCTTTCTTT. This encodes CASSIPAGGNTEAFF.

This clone was counted once. CDR3 DNA sequence: TGTGCCAGCAGTGCTGAGCGATATGGCTACACCTTC. Residues: CASSAERYGYTF. This chain joins TRBV6-2 or TRBV6-3 and TRBJ1-2; D is unclear. CDR1 and CDR2 from the germline V gene are MNHEY and SVGEGT. This CDR3 has 12 residues. V was pared by 5 bases and J by 5 bases, with 9 bases between.

V usage is TRBV5-1 and J usage is TRBJ2-7; D is possibly TRBD1 or TRBD2 (5 bases each). CDR3 length: 13 residues. Trimming pared 5 bases from V and 0 bases from J, leaving 9 bases between. Per germline, CDR1 SGHRS and CDR2 YFSETQ. CDR3 DNA sequence: TGCGCCAGCAGGGGGGACCACTCCTACGAGCAGTACTTC. Its protein product is CASRGDHSYEQYF.

The gene calls are TRBV12-3 or TRBV12-4 and TRBJ1-2; TRBD1 matches at 11 bases. The CDR3 runs to 13 residues. V trimming: 5 bases; J trimming: 6 bases; junction bases outside the gene matches: 2. This CDR3 is CASSGQGADGYTF. The CDR3 DNA follows: TGTGCCAGCAGTGGACAGGGGGCCGATGGCTACACCTTC.

The chain is built from TRBV10-2 and TRBJ1-2; D unclear. CDR1 and CDR2 from the germline V gene are WSHSY and SAAADI. The CDR3 loop spans 12 amino acids. Trimming pared 4 bases from V and 1 base from J, leaving 4 bases between. This CDR3 is CASSGFNYGYTF. CDR3 in DNA: TGCGCCAGCAGTGGGTTTAACTATGGCTACACCTTC.

The chain combines TRBV12-3 or TRBV12-4 with TRBJ2-3, with 8 bases lining up with TRBD1. V gave up 3 bases and J gave up 9 bases; unmatched junction bases: 5. The CDR3 runs 13 residues. CDR3 in DNA: TGTGCCAGCAGTTTGGGGAACAGGGGGACGCAGTATTTT. It is translated as CASSLGNRGTQYF.

The chain links TRBV5-6 to TRBJ2-3; TRBD2 matches 13 bases. The V gene end was trimmed by 5 bases and the J gene end by 3 bases; junction bases not matched to a gene: 6. The germline gives CDR1 SGHDT, CDR2 YYEEEE. The CDR3 sequence is 16 residues long. The DNA for the CDR3 is TGTGCCAGCAGACTGACTAGCGGGGGGAGGACAGATACGCAGTATTTT. It yields the protein CASRLTSGGRTDTQYF.

Of note for this clone: Other DNA sequences of this sample code for an identical CDR3. The V call is TRBV5-6, the J call TRBJ2-7, with TRBD1 matching 10 bases. V lost 4 bases to trimming and J lost 3 bases; unmatched junction nucleotides: 4. Germline CDR1 reads SGHDT; CDR2 reads YYEEEE. The CDR3 length is 14 residues. This chain's CDR3 is CASSLGTGVYEQYF. The CDR3 bases are TGTGCCAGCAGCCTCGGGACAGGGGTCTACGAGCAGTACTTC.

J is TRBJ2-7 and V is TRBV6-2 or TRBV6-3, with 9 nucleotides matching TRBD2. Losses at the gene ends were 5 bases for V and 6 bases for J; bases not matched to a gene: 5. The CDR3 extends over 13 amino acids. The germline gives CDR1 MNHEY, CDR2 SVGEGT. CDR3 loop: CASSPGLAGEQYF. The CDR3 bases are TGTGCCAGCAGTCCGGGACTAGCCGGCGAGCAGTACTTC.

The genes are TRBV12-5 and TRBJ2-1; D may correspond to TRBD1 or TRBD2 (5 bases each). CDR3 length: 16 amino acids. The ends were cut back, 6 bases at V and 1 base at J, with 16 bases in the middle. Germline lookup yields CDR1 LGHNT and CDR2 FRNRAP. CDR3 sequence reads: CASGAQASGSYNEQFF. The CDR3 bases are TGTGCTAGTGGGGCACAGGCTTCGGGGTCCTACAATGAGCAGTTCTTC. The entire variable domain, with the rest obtained from reference TRBV12-5 and TRBJ2-1, is as follows: DARVTQTPRHKVTEMGQEVTMRCQPILGHNTVFWYRQTMMQGLELLAYFRNRAPLDDSGMPKDRFSAEMPDATLATLKIQPSEPRDSAVYFCASGAQASGSYNEQFFGPGTRLTVL.

In DNA form, the CDR3 reads TGTGCCAGCAGCTTAGTGATGGGCACCTACAATGAGCAGTTCTTC. Translation gives CASSLVMGTYNEQFF. V is TRBV7-3 and J is TRBJ2-1; D ambiguous. The CDR3 totals 15 residues. Germline CDR1 is SGHTA and CDR2 is FQGTGA. The V end was cut by 2 bases, the J end by 2 bases, with 10 bases between.

V and J are TRBV2 and TRBJ2-1, with D tentatively TRBD2 (6 bases). CDR3 size: 15 residues. Trimming shortened V by 7 bases and J by 4 bases, and 17 bases separated the two germline ends. Germline CDR1 reads SNHLY; CDR2 reads FYNNEI. The CDR3 spells CASTGWGGEYNEQFF. Written as DNA, the CDR3 is TGTGCCAGCACCGGGTGGGGCGGGGAGTACAATGAGCAGTTCTTC. Looking up the rest from reference TRBV2 and TRBJ2-1 gives the full variable domain: EPEVTQTPSHQVTQMGQEVILRCVPISNHLYFYWYRQILGQKVEFLVSFYNNEISEKSEIFDDQFSVERPDGSNFTLKIRSTKLEDSAMYFCASTGWGGEYNEQFFGPGTRLTVL.

The chain carries TRBV21-1 and TRBJ2-7; the DNA was not compared with TRBD2, the D call given in the table. TRBV21-1 is marked as a pseudogene. CDR3 length: 16 residues. CDR3 residues: CASSKVYGGNAYEQYF. The DNA of the CDR3 is TGTGCCAGCAGCAAAGTGTACGGGGGGAATGCCTACGAGCAGTACTTC.

This chain's CDR3 is CASGGQRLEKLFF. The CDR3 DNA follows: TGTGCCAGCGGGGGACAGCGCCTTGAAAAACTGTTTTTT. The chain links TRBV6-5 to TRBJ1-4; 7 bases are shared with TRBD1. CDR1 is MNHEY and CDR2 is SVGAGI in the germline V gene. V shed 8 bases, J shed 7 bases, and the junction held 7 bases outside the gene matches. This CDR3 is built from 13 residues.

This chain joins TRBV11-2 and TRBJ2-3; D may be TRBD1 (6 bases). The CDR3 runs 11 residues. Germline CDR1 and CDR2: SGHAT and FQNNGV. V lost 8 bases to trimming and J lost 10 bases, with 13 bases between them. The CDR3 nucleotides are TGTGCCAGCGGGTCTGACAGGCCGCAGTATTTT. Translated, it gives CASGSDRPQYF.

This clone was counted a single time. The CDR3 loop is CASSPGQATYNEQFF. The CDR3 region has the DNA TGTGCCAGCAGCCCCGGACAGGCTACTTACAATGAGCAGTTCTTC. The chain has TRBV7-2 and TRBJ2-1, with 7 bases fitting TRBD1. The germline CDR1 and CDR2 sequences are SGHTA and FQGNSA. The V segment lost 5 bases and the J segment 4 bases; nucleotides outside the gene matches: 8. CDR3 length: 15 residues.

The genes are TRBV3-1 (or the pseudogene TRBV3-2) and TRBJ1-6; the match to TRBD1 covers 7 bases. The germline V gene has CDR1 LGHDT and CDR2 YNNKEL (reference sequence). J was trimmed by 9 bases and V by 4 bases; bases with no gene match: 9. This CDR3 region has 15 residues. This CDR3 reads CASSRYRDSASPLHF. The CDR3 DNA is TGTGCCAGCAGCCGGTACCGGGACAGTGCTTCACCCCTCCACTTT.

The chain combines TRBV7-2 with TRBJ1-5; no reliable D call. V was pared by 1 base and J by 4 bases, with 8 bases between. This CDR3 is 14 amino acids long. In germline, CDR1 is SGHTA, CDR2 FQGNSA. CDR3 DNA: TGTGCCAGCAGCTTAGTTCGCGGGAATCAGCCCCAGCATTTT. Translated, it gives CASSLVRGNQPQHF. Drawing the rest from reference TRBV7-2 and TRBJ1-5, the complete variable domain is GAGVSQSPSNKVTEKGKDVELRCDPISGHTALYWYRQSLGQGLEFLIYFQGNSAPDKSGLPSDRFSAERTGGSVSTLTIQRTQQEDSAVYLCASSLVRGNQPQHFGDGTRLSIL.

CDR3 protein: CASSQDSLNTEAFF. CDR3 in DNA: TGTGCCAGCAGCCAAGACAGCTTGAACACTGAAGCTTTCTTT. The chain is built from TRBV3-1 (or the pseudogene TRBV3-2) and TRBJ1-1; D uncertain. V was trimmed by 0 bases and J by 0 bases, leaving 5 bases between them. CDR3 length equals 14 residues. Germline V CDR1 and CDR2: LGHDT, YNNKEL (reference sequence).

The chain carries TRBV19 and TRBJ2-2; D is perhaps TRBD1 or TRBD2 (6 bases each). CDR1 is LNHDA and CDR2 is SQIVND in the germline V gene (reference sequence). The ends were cut back, 1 base at V and 7 bases at J, with 13 bases in the middle. The CDR3 sequence is 15 residues long. The CDR3 spells CASSIARGPGGELFF. CDR3 DNA: TGTGCCAGTAGTATAGCCCGGGGGCCTGGCGGGGAGCTGTTTTTT.

The genes are TRBV5-5 and TRBJ2-7, with TRBD1 matching over 9 bases. Germline-derived CDR1 and CDR2 are SGHKS and YYEKEE (reference sequence). V dropped 0 bases and J dropped 3; count of bases not matched to a gene: 7. The CDR3 loop spans 16 amino acids. This CDR3 reads CASSLAVGTGYYEQYF. CDR3 nucleotides: TGTGCCAGCAGCTTGGCCGTCGGGACAGGGTACTACGAGCAGTACTTC.

The chain combines TRBV27 with TRBJ1-1, with 7 bases lining up with TRBD1. The CDR3 runs 12 residues. CDR1 is MNHEY and CDR2 is SMNVEV in the germline V gene (reference sequence). V trimming: 7 bases; J trimming: 10 bases; junction bases outside the gene matches: 9. The CDR3 protein is CASMQGGEGAFF. The CDR3 bases are TGTGCCAGCATGCAAGGGGGCGAAGGAGCTTTCTTT.